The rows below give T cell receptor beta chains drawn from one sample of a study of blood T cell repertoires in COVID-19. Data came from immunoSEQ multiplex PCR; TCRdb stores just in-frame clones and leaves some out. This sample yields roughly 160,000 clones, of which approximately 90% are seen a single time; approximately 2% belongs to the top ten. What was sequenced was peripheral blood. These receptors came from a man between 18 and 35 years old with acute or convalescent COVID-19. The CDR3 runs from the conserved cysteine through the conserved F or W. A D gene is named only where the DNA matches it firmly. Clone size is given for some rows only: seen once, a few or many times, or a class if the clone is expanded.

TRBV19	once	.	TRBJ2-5	TGTGCCAGTAAGGAGGGACAGAACCAAGAGACCCAGTACTTC	CASKEGQNQETQYF
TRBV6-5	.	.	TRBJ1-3	TGTGCCAGCAGTATCAACAACAGGGGAAACACCATATATTTT	CASSINNRGNTIYF
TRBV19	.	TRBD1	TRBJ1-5	TGTGCCAGTAGCCCACCCCCCCCACAGGGGAGTCAGCCCCAGCATTTT	CASSPPPPQGSQPQHF
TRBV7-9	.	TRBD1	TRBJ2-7	TGTGCCAGCAGCCGGGACAGGGCTAAGAACGAGCAGTACTTC	CASSRDRAKNEQYF
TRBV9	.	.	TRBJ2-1	TGTGCCAGCAGCGTAGACGGACTGGGCGATGAGCAGTTCTTC	CASSVDGLGDEQFF
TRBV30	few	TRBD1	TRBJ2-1	TGTGCCTGGAGGCTTCCGGGACAGGGGTACAATGAGCAGTTCTTC	CAWRLPGQGYNEQFF
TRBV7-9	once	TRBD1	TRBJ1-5	TGTGCCAGCAGCTTAGCGCAATGGGTAGGACAGGTTAATCAGCCCCAGCATTTT	CASSLAQWVGQVNQPQHF
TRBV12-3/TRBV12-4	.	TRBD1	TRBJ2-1	TGTGCCAGCAGAGGACAGGAGGTCAATGAGCAGTTCTTC	CASRGQEVNEQFF
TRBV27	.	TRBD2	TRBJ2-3	TGTGCCAGCAGTTTAACTAGCGCCCGCGGCACAGATACGCAGTATTTT	CASSLTSARGTDTQYF
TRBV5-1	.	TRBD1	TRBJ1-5	TGCGCCAGCAGCTGGACAGGGGGAGGTCAGCCCCAGCATTTT	CASSWTGGGQPQHF
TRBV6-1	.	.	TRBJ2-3	TGTGCCAGCAGTGCGATAAGAAGCCCTAGCACAGATACGCAGTATTTT	CASSAIRSPSTDTQYF
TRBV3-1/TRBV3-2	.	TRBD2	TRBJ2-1	TGTGCCAGCAGCCTAGGACTAGCCGGATACAATGAGCAGTTCTTC	CASSLGLAGYNEQFF
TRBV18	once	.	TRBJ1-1	TGTGCCAGCTCACCACAGGGGTTGGAAGCTTTCTTT	CASSPQGLEAFF
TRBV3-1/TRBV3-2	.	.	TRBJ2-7	TGTGCCAGCAGCCCAAGCCGTCATGGTTACGAGCAGTACTTC	CASSPSRHGYEQYF
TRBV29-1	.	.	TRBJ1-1	TGCAGCGTTGATAGGGGCGCATCGAACACTGAAGCTTTCTTT	CSVDRGASNTEAFF
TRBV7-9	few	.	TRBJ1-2	TGTGCCAGCAGCTTTGGCAGGGGTGGCTACACCTTC	CASSFGRGGYTF
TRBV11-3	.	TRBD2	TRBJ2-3	TGTGCCAGCAGCCCGGGACTAGCGGGACCCACAGATACGCAGTATTTT	CASSPGLAGPTDTQYF
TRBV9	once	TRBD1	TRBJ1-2	TGTGCCAGCAGCGTAGTGACAGGGGGCGACTACACCTTC	CASSVVTGGDYTF
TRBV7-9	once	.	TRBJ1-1	TGTGCCAGCAGCGGCCCAGGAAGGGGAACCGAAGCTTTCTTT	CASSGPGRGTEAFF
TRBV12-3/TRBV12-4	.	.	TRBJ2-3	TGTGCCAGCGGGGGGGCCACAGATACGCAGTATTTT	CASGGATDTQYF
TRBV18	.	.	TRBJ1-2	TGTGCCAGCTCACCCTCTGGAGGGAACTATGGCTACACCTTC	CASSPSGGNYGYTF
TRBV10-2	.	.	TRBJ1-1	TGCGCCAGCATGAGGGTTGAACTCCGAACTGAAGCTTTCTTT	CASMRVELRTEAFF
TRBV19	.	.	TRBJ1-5	TGTGCCAGTAGTATTTACATCAGGGGCGATCAGCCCCAGCATTTT	CASSIYIRGDQPQHF